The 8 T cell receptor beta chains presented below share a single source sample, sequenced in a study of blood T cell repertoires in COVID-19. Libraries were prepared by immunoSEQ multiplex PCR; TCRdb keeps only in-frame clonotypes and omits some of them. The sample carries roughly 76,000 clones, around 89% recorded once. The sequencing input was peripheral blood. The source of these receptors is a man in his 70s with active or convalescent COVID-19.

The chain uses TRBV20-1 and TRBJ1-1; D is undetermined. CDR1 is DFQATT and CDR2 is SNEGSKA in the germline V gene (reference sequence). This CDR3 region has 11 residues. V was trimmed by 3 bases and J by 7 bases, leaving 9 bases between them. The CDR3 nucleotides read TGCAGTGCTAGTTTGCGCTATGAAGCTTTCTTT. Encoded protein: CSASLRYEAFF.

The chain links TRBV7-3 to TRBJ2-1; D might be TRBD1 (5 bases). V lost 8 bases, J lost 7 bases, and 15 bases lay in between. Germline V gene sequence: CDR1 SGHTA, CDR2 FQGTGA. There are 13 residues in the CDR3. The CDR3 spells CASADGAVNEQFF. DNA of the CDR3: TGTGCCAGCGCGGATGGGGCGGTGAATGAGCAGTTCTTC.

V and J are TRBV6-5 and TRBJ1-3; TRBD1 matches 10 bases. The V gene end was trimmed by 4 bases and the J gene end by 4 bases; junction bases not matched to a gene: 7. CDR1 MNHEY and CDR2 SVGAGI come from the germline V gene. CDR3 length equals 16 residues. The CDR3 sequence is CASSSTGQGRGNTIYF. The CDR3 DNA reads TGTGCCAGCAGTTCAACGGGACAGGGGAGAGGAAACACCATATATTTT.

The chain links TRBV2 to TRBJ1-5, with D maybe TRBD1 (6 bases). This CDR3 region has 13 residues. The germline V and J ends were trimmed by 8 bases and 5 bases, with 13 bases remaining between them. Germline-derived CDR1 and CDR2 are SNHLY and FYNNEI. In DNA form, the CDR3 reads TGTGCCAGCGCCCGGGACATCGATCAGCCCCAGCATTTT. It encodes CASARDIDQPQHF.

The CDR3 bases are TGCGCCAGCAGCCCCACAGGGGGCTATCAGCCCCAGCATTTT. Translating gives CASSPTGGYQPQHF. This chain joins TRBV5-1 and TRBJ1-5; the match to TRBD1 covers 9 bases. The CDR3 loop spans 14 amino acids. Trimming at V came to 4 bases and at J to 5 bases, leaving 4 bases not matched to a gene. Germline loops: CDR1 SGHRS, CDR2 YFSETQ.

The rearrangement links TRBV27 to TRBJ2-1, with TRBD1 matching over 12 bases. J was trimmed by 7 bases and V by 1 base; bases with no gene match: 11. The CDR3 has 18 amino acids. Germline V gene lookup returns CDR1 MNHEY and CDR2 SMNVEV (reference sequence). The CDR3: CASSLFLGTGGFWNEQFF. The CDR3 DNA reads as TGTGCCAGCAGTTTATTTTTGGGGACAGGGGGCTTTTGGAATGAGCAGTTCTTC.

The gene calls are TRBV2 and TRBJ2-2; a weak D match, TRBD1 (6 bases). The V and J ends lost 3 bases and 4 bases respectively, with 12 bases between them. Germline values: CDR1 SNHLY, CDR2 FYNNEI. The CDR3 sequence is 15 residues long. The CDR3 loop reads CASSEQGQGTGELFF. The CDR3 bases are TGTGCCAGCAGTGAGCAGGGGCAGGGCACCGGGGAGCTGTTTTTT.

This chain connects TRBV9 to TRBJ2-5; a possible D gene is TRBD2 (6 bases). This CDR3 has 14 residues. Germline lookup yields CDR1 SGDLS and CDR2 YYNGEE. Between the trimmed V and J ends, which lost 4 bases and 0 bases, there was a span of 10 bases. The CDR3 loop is CASSSRDYQETQYF. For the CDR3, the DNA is TGTGCCAGCAGCTCCCGGGACTACCAAGAGACCCAGTACTTC.